This T cell receptor beta chain was obtained from a study of shared clonotypes between healthy human individuals. Across the whole study: The donor group consisted of two women and three men, aged 18 to 49.

General study points: On the whole, naive subsets had larger estimated richness than memory subsets had. In a handful of donors, 4.5% to 5.5% of naive CD4 clonotypes appeared in common.

As regards this clone: The antigen is not known.

Sequenced by immunoSEQ multiplex PCR; TCRdb stores in-frame clones only, minus some. The profile shows roughly 1,500,000 clones, nearly 99% of them singletons. CDR1 and CDR2 (germline): SGHDT, YYEEEE. V was clipped by 0 bases and J by 2 bases; unmatched bases: 5. The CDR3 is made up of 16 amino acids. CD4+ cell separation produced CD45RA+ naive and CD45RA-negative memory subsets. The sample taken for sequencing was naive CD4+ T cells sorted from blood. As for subset: CD45RA+ positively selected. The J gene is TRBJ2-5, the V gene TRBV5-6; TRBD1 matches 9 bases. The receptor was derived from a man between 25 and 39 years old in good health. CDR3 nucleotides: TGTGCCAGCAGCTTGGCCGGGGACAGGGTTCAAGAGACCCAGTACTTC. Amino acid sequence: CASSLAGDRVQETQYF.